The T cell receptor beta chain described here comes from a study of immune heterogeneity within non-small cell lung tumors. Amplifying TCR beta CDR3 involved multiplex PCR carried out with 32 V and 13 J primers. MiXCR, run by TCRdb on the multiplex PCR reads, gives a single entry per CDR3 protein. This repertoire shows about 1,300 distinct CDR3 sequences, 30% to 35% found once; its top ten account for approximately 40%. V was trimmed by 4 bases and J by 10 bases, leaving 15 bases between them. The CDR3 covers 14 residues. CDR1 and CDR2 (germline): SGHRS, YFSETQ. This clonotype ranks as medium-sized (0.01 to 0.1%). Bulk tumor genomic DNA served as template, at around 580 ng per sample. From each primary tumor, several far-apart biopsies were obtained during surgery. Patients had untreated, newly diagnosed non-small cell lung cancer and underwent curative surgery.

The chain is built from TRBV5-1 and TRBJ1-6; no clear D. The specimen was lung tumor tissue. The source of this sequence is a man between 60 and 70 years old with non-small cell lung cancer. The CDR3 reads CASSRDTPGSPLHF. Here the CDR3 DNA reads TGCGCCAGCAGCCGAGACACACCGGGATCACCCCTCCACTTT. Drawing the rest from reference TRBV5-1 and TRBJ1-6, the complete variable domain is KAGVTQTPRYLIKTRGQQVTLSCSPISGHRSVSWYQQTPGQGLQFLFEYFSETQRNKGNFPGRFSGRQFSNSRSEMNVSTLELGDSALYLCASSRDTPGSPLHFGNGTRLTVT.